What follows are 9 T cell receptor beta chains derived from one specimen sequenced in a study of a mutant IDH1 vaccine in newly diagnosed glioma. Here immunoSEQ multiplex PCR was the method, and the copy in TCRdb shows in-frame clones only, minus some. The sample yields tens of thousands of clones, around 90% seen once. Time point noted: week 35, safety follow-up. Mutant IDH1 20-mer peptide, at 300 ug, made up each vaccine dose, with topical imiquimod. These receptors have no known antigen. The material was PBMCs, obtained from a glioma patient whose treatment included an IDH1 peptide vaccine. These receptors were collected from a man aged 25-40 years with glioma.

This sequence joins TRBV5-4 and TRBJ2-5, with D hard to call. This CDR3 has 13 amino acids. Between the trimmed V and J ends, which lost 0 bases and 3 bases, there was a span of 6 bases. CDR1 is SGHNT, CDR2 YYREEE, per germline (reference sequence). Written as DNA, the CDR3 is TGTGCCAGCAGCTTGGGCATCGAAGAGACCCAGTACTTC. Translation gives CASSLGIEETQYF.

CDR3 nucleotide sequence: TGTGCCTGGAGTAGGAAAGCCGCTAACTATGGCTACACCTTC. Translation: CAWSRKAANYGYTF. The V call is TRBV30, the J call TRBJ1-2; D gene unclear. The V and J ends lost 2 bases and 0 bases respectively, with 10 bases between them. The CDR3 has 14 amino acids. CDR1 and CDR2 (germline): GTSNPN, SVGIG (reference sequence). The full variable domain, completed using reference TRBV30 and TRBJ1-2, is SQTIHQWPATLVQPVGSPLSLECTVEGTSNPNLYWYRQAAGRGLQLLFYSVGIGQISSEVPQNLSASRPQDRQFILSSKKLLLSDSGFYLCAWSRKAANYGYTFGSGTRLTVV.

The chain uses TRBV9 and TRBJ1-1; D perhaps matches TRBD1 (5 bases). Per the germline V gene, CDR1 is SGDLS and CDR2 is YYNGEE. V lost 2 bases and J lost 4, with 9 bases in between. The CDR3 has 13 amino acids. The CDR3 reads CASSVGGATEAFF. CDR3 bases: TGTGCCAGCAGCGTCGGGGGTGCCACTGAAGCTTTCTTT.

The chain employs TRBV5-1 and TRBJ1-5; 7 bases map to TRBD1. Unmatched junction bases numbered 5, after V lost 4 bases and J lost 1 base. From germline, CDR1 is SGHRS and CDR2 YFSETQ. The CDR3 sequence is 15 residues long. CDR3 bases: TGCGCCAGCAGCCCAGGGGGGGAGAGCAATCAGCCCCAGCATTTT. Translating it yields CASSPGGESNQPQHF.

This chain connects TRBV7-2 to TRBJ2-7, with TRBD2 matching 11 bases. This CDR3 contains 16 residues. The V gene's germline CDR1 is SGHTA and CDR2 FQGNSA. V trimming: 2 bases; J trimming: 7 bases; junction bases outside the gene matches: 10. The CDR3 DNA sequence: TGTGCCAGCAGCTTACTGGGTCTAGCGGGGGGTTATGAGCAGTACTTC. This gives the protein CASSLLGLAGGYEQYF.

V gene TRBV19 combines with J gene TRBJ1-2, with TRBD1 matching over 7 bases. V trimming: 6 bases; J trimming: 8 bases; junction bases outside the gene matches: 12. The CDR3 is 14 amino acids. Per the germline V gene, CDR1 is LNHDA and CDR2 is SQIVND (reference sequence). The chain's CDR3 is CASSQGGLKEGYTF. The CDR3 DNA sequence: TGTGCCAGTAGCCAAGGGGGCTTAAAGGAAGGCTACACCTTC.

This clone was seen more than once but under ten times. This sequence joins TRBV7-6 and TRBJ2-7, with 9 nucleotides matching TRBD2. The germline CDR1 and CDR2 sequences are SGHVS and FNYEAQ. V gave up 3 bases and J gave up 2 bases; unmatched junction bases: 2. The CDR3 loop spans 14 amino acids. DNA for the CDR3: TGTGCCAGCAGCTTCGCGGGAGGGCCCTACGAGCAGTACTTC. It encodes CASSFAGGPYEQYF. Drawing the rest from reference TRBV7-6 and TRBJ2-7, the complete variable domain is GAGVSQSPRYKVTKRGQDVALRCDPISGHVSLYWYRQALGQGPEFLTYFNYEAQQDKSGLPNDRFSAERPEGSISTLTIQRTEQRDSAMYRCASSFAGGPYEQYFGPGTRLTVT.

This clone was observed a single time. The chain is built from TRBV7-2 and TRBJ2-1, with TRBD2 matching 11 bases. V lost 0 bases, J lost 13 bases, and 5 bases stayed unmatched. CDR1 is SGHTA and CDR2 is FQGNSA in the germline V gene. This CDR3 contains 14 residues. This CDR3 is CASSLAGSGGGQFF. The CDR3 coding sequence is TGTGCCAGCAGCTTAGCGGGTAGCGGGGGGGGACAGTTCTTC.

The sample holds one count of this clone. The chain combines TRBV29-1 with TRBJ1-2; 7 bases line up with TRBD1. V dropped 5 bases and J dropped 2; count of bases not matched to a gene: 11. This CDR3 contains 15 residues. Germline V CDR1 and CDR2: SQVTM, ANQGSEA. The CDR3: CSVSGTGGGNYGYTF. For the CDR3, the DNA is TGCAGCGTTTCCGGTACGGGAGGGGGCAACTATGGCTACACCTTC.